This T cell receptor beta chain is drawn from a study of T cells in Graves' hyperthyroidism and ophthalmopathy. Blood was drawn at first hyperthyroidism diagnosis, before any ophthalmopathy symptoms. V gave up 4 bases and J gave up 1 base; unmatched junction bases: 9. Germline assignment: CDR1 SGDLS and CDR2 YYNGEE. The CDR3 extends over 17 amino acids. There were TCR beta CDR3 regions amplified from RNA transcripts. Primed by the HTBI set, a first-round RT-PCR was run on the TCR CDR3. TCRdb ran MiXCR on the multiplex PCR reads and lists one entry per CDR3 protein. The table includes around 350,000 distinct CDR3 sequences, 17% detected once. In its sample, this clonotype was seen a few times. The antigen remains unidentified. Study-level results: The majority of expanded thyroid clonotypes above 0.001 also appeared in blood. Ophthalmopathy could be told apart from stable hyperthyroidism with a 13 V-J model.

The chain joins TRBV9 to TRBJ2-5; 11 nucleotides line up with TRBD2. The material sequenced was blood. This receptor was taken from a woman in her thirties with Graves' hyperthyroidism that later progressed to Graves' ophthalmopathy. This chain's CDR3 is CASSPRLAGSFQETQYF. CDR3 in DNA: TGTGCCAGCAGCCCAAGACTAGCGGGAAGCTTCCAAGAGACCCAGTACTTC.